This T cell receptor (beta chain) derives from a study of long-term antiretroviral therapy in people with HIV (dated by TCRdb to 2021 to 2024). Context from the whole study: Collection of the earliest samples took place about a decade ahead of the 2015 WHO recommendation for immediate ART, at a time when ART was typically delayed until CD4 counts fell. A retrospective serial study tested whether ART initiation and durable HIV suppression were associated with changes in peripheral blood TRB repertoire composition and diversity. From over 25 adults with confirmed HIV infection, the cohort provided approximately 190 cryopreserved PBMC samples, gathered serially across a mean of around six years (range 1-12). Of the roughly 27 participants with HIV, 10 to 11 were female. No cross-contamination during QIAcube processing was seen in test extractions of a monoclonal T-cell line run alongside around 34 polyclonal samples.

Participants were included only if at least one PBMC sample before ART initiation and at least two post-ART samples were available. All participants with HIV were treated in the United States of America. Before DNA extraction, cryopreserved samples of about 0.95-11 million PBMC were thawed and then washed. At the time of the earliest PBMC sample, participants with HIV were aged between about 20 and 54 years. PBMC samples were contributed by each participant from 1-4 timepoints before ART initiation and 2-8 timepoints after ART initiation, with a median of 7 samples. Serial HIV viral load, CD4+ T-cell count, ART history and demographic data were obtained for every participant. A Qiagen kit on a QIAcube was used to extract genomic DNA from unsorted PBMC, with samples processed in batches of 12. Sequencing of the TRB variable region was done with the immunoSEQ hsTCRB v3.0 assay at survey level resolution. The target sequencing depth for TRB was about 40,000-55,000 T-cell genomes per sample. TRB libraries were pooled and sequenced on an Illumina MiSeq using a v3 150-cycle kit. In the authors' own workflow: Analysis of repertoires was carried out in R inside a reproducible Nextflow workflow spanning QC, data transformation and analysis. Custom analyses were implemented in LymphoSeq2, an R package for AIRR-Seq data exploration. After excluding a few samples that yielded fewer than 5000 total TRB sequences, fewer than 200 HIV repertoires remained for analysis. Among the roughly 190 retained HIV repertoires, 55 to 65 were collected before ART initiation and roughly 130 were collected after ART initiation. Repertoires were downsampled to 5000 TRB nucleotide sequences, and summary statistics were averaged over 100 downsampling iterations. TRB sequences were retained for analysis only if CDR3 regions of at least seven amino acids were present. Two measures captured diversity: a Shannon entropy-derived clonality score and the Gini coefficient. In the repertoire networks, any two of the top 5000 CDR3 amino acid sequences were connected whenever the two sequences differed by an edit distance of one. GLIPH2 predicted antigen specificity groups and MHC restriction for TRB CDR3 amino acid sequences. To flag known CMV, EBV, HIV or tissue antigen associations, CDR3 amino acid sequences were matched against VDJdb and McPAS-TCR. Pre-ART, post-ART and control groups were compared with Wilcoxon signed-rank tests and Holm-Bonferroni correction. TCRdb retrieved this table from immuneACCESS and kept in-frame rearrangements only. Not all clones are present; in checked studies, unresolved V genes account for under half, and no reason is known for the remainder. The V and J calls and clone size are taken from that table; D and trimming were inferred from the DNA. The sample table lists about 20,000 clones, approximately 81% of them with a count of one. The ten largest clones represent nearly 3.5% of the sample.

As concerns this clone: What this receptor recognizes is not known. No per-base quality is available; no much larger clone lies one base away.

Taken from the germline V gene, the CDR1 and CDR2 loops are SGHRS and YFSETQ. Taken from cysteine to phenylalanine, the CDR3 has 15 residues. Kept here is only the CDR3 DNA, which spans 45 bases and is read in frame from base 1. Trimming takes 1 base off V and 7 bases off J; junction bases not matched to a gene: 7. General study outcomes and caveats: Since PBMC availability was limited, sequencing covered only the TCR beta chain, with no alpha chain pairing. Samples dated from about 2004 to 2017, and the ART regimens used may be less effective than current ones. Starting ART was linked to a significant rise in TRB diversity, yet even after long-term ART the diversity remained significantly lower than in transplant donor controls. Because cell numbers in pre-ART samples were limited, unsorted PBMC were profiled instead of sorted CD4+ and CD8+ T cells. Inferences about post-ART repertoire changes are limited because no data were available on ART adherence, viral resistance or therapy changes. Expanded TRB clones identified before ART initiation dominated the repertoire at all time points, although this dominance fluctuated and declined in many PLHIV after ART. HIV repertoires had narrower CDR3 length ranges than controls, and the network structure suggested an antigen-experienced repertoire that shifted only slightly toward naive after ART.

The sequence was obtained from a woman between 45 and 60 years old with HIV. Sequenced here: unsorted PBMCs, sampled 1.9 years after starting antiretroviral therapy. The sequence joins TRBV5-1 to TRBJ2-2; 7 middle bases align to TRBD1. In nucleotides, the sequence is TGCGCCAGCAGCTTGACCGGACAGGCGGGCGGGGAGCTGTTTTTT. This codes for CASSLTGQAGGELFF.